This T cell receptor beta chain came from a study of shared clonotypes between healthy human individuals. The study's findings and limits: Read depth was anticipated to influence clonotype sharing among donors.

The CDR3 runs 15 residues. Germline CDR1 reads SGHVS; CDR2 reads FQNEAQ. J lost 5 bases, V lost 6 bases, and 7 bases had no gene match. Data came from immunoSEQ multiplex PCR; TCRdb stores just in-frame clones and leaves some out. Of some 630,000 clones in the sample, about 95% were seen once. Terminally differentiated effector memory CD45RA+ cells were left out of the naive CD8 fraction, which was CD45RO-negative and positively selected for CCR7. Details on this clone: No antigen is known for it.

Sequencing was carried out using naive CD8+ T cells sorted from blood. The source of this sequence is a woman aged 25-40 years in good health. V usage is TRBV7-8 and J usage is TRBJ2-1; TRBD2 matches at 10 bases. Written as DNA, the CDR3 is TGTGCCAGCAGATCGACTAGCGGGCGGCACAATGAGCAGTTCTTC. It codes for CASRSTSGRHNEQFF.